This T cell receptor beta chain was found in a study of shared clonotypes between healthy human individuals. About the research overall: Sampling drew on donors who were a couple of women and a few men aged 18 to 49. CD4 naive and memory got three plates each, CD8 naive two, CD8 memory one.

In regard to this clone: The antigen remains unidentified.

Study-wide results and limits: Rarefaction revealed incomplete sorted-subset sequencing despite large depth.

Germline V gene data show CDR1 as SGHNT and CDR2 as YENEEA. The V and J ends lost 5 bases and 2 bases respectively, with 22 bases between them. This CDR3 is 17 amino acids long. Deep level was the assay's run setting. The protocol was immunoSEQ multiplex PCR, while the TCRdb copy is restricted to in-frame clones and leaves out a portion. Of about 1,500,000 clones in the sample, around 95% were seen once. The chain recombines TRBV11-3 with TRBJ2-7; D may be TRBD1 (6 bases). The sequence was obtained from a man aged 25 to 40 in good health. The specimen sequenced was naive CD4+ T cells sorted from blood. Subset defined: CD45RA+ positively selected. The DNA for the CDR3 is TGTGCCAGCAGCGATGCCGGGTCCAGGGGCCATACCTACGAGCAGTACTTC. This translates into CASSDAGSRGHTYEQYF.